One and the same sample provided the 32 T cell receptor beta chains below, sequenced in a study of OX40 agonist ivuxolimab in advanced cancers. Method: immunoSEQ multiplex PCR; TCRdb's copy keeps in-frame clones and lacks some. The sample holds 50,000 to 70,000 clones, about 83% seen once. This material consisted of CD4+ or CD8+ T cells sorted from blood, taken in a trial of the OX40 agonist ivuxolimab. These receptors came from an adult with an advanced solid tumor such as melanoma, head and neck, liver or kidney cancer.

The chain recombines TRBV18 with TRBJ1-3; D remains unclear. Germline V gene lookup returns CDR1 KGHSH and CDR2 LQKENI. Between the trimmed V and J ends, which lost 8 bases and 0 bases, there was a span of 14 bases. The CDR3 is 15 residues long. CDR3 residues: CASAQGRDSGNTIYF. The CDR3 DNA sequence: TGTGCCAGCGCGCAAGGACGGGACTCTGGAAACACCATATATTTT.

This chain joins TRBV2 and TRBJ2-6; D unresolved. The CDR3 length is 15 residues. Germline V gene lookup returns CDR1 SNHLY and CDR2 FYNNEI. Between the trimmed V and J ends, which lost 7 bases and 0 bases, there was a span of 10 bases. Here the CDR3 DNA reads TGTGCCAGCACCACGGGTAGCTCTGGGGCCAACGTCCTGACTTTC. The encoded protein is CASTTGSSGANVLTF.

This clone has only a few counts. The rearrangement links TRBV6-5 to TRBJ1-1; tentatively, D is TRBD1 (5 bases). This CDR3 is 11 amino acids long. Per the germline V gene, CDR1 is MNHEY and CDR2 is SVGAGI. Between the trimmed V and J ends, which lost 5 bases and 4 bases, there was a span of 5 bases. CDR3 residues: CASSQGTEAFF. The DNA of the CDR3 is TGTGCCAGCAGTCAGGGCACTGAAGCTTTCTTT.

This sequence joins TRBV27 and TRBJ1-3; D is ambiguous. The CDR3 is 16 amino acids. V was clipped by 3 bases and J by 0 bases, with 12 bases between them. Germline V gene sequence: CDR1 MNHEY, CDR2 SMNVEV (reference sequence). The CDR3 DNA is TGTGCCAGCAGTTTGGCCGATCCGCGCTCTGGAAACACCATATATTTT. The encoded protein is CASSLADPRSGNTIYF.

The chain joins TRBV27 to TRBJ2-7; tentative D call: TRBD2 (6 bases). CDR1 is MNHEY and CDR2 is SMNVEV in the germline V gene (reference sequence). Trimming shortened V by 5 bases and J by 4 bases, and 15 bases separated the two germline ends. The CDR3 is 14 residues long. The CDR3 sequence is CASSLFRAGYEQYF. The CDR3 nucleotides read TGTGCCAGCAGTCTCTTTAGGGCGGGGTACGAGCAGTACTTC.

V gene TRBV6-1 combines with J gene TRBJ1-1; D is unclear. This CDR3 region has 15 residues. The germline gives CDR1 MNHNS, CDR2 SASEGT. The V end lost 4 bases, the J end lost 1 base, and 13 bases lay between the germline ends. CDR3 sequence (DNA): TGTGCCAGCAGTGCTCTAAGACGGAGGAACACTGAAGCTTTCTTT. Translating it yields CASSALRRRNTEAFF.

V usage is TRBV7-2 and J usage is TRBJ1-3; perhaps TRBD1 as D (6 bases). Per the germline V gene, CDR1 is SGHTA and CDR2 is FQGNSA. Trimming removed 5 bases at V and 4 bases at J, with 15 bases between. The CDR3 has 15 amino acids. The CDR3 is CASSAGQAGGNTIYF. The DNA of the CDR3 is TGTGCCAGCAGCGCGGGACAAGCGGGAGGAAACACCATATATTTT. The complete variable domain, with remaining parts taken from reference TRBV7-2 and TRBJ1-3, reads GAGVSQSPSNKVTEKGKDVELRCDPISGHTALYWYRQSLGQGLEFLIYFQGNSAPDKSGLPSDRFSAERTGGSVSTLTIQRTQQEDSAVYLCASSAGQAGGNTIYFGEGSWLTVV.

In DNA form, the CDR3 reads TGTGCCAGTAGTATACTAGAAAGCACAGATACGCAGTATTTT. This encodes CASSILESTDTQYF. The chain is built from TRBV19 and TRBJ2-3, with D hard to call. The V end lost 2 bases, the J end lost 0 bases, and 6 bases lay between the germline ends. CDR1 is LNHDA and CDR2 is SQIVND in the germline V gene (reference sequence). The CDR3 extends over 14 amino acids.

The chain combines TRBV7-8 with TRBJ1-1, with TRBD1 identical over 8 bases. Germline V gene data show CDR1 as SGHVS and CDR2 as FQNEAQ. After removal of 2 bases from V and 4 bases from J, the junction contained 6 bases not matched to a gene. CDR3 length: 15 residues. The CDR3 nucleotides read TGTGCCAGCAGCTTAACAGGGGGAACGGGCACTGAAGCTTTCTTT. It translates to CASSLTGGTGTEAFF.

The chain has TRBV11-1 and TRBJ1-1; D ambiguous. The germline V and J ends were trimmed by 5 bases and 5 bases, with 9 bases remaining between them. CDR1 SGHAT and CDR2 FQDESV come from the germline V gene (reference sequence). There are 12 residues in the CDR3. The CDR3 DNA follows: TGTGCCAGCAGCCGAGAACGGACTGAAGCTTTCTTT. This encodes CASSRERTEAFF.

The V and J genes are TRBV6-5 and TRBJ1-2, with D possibly matching TRBD1 (5 bases). V gave up 6 bases and J gave up 0 bases, with 8 bases separating them. The CDR3 length is 13 residues. The germline V gene has CDR1 MNHEY and CDR2 SVGAGI. CDR3 amino acids: CASRMTANYGYTF. In DNA form, the CDR3 reads TGTGCCAGCAGAATGACAGCTAACTATGGCTACACCTTC.

This chain links TRBV11-2 with TRBJ1-3; no definite D call. Trimming left V 0 bases short and J 0 bases short, with 12 bases between. CDR3 size: 17 residues. The germline V gene encodes CDR1 SGHAT and CDR2 FQNNGV. The CDR3 spells CASSLDPGPSSGNTIYF. The DNA for the CDR3 is TGTGCCAGCAGCTTAGATCCAGGCCCGAGCTCTGGAAACACCATATATTTT. Combining the CDR3 with reference TRBV11-2 and TRBJ1-3 gives the whole variable domain EAGVAQSPRYKIIEKRQSVAFWCNPISGHATLYWYQQILGQGPKLLIQFQNNGVVDDSQLPKDRFSAERLKGVDSTLKIQPAKLEDSAVYLCASSLDPGPSSGNTIYFGEGSWLTVV.

The rearrangement links TRBV7-9 to TRBJ2-7, with 10 bases matching TRBD2. This CDR3 is built from 15 residues. J was trimmed by 3 bases and V by 4 bases; bases with no gene match: 6. Germline values: CDR1 SEHNR, CDR2 FQNEAQ (reference sequence). This chain's CDR3 is CASSSLLAGSYEQYF. The CDR3 DNA reads TGTGCCAGCAGCTCCTTACTAGCGGGGAGCTACGAGCAGTACTTC.

This chain uses TRBV18 with TRBJ1-1; possible D gene TRBD1, 5 bases. The V end was cut by 0 bases, the J end by 7 bases, with 15 bases between. The germline gives CDR1 KGHSH, CDR2 LQKENI. CDR3 length equals 15 residues. In DNA form, the CDR3 reads TGTGCCAGCTCACCACCGGGGGGAACACTGAGTGAAGCTTTCTTT. It translates to CASSPPGGTLSEAFF.

This clone showed up just once. CDR3 in amino acids: CASSLRGNQETQYF. The CDR3 region has the DNA TGCGCCAGCAGTCTAAGAGGCAATCAAGAGACCCAGTACTTC. This chain links TRBV5-1 with TRBJ2-5; D not certain. The CDR3 spans 14 residues. Trimming took 5 bases from V and 2 from J, leaving 13 bases between them. CDR1 is SGHRS, CDR2 YFSETQ, per germline.

The V and J genes are TRBV7-8 and TRBJ1-2; weak D call: TRBD1 (6 bases). V was trimmed by 1 base and J by 2 bases, leaving 8 bases between them. The CDR3 runs 14 residues. Germline V gene data show CDR1 as SGHVS and CDR2 as FQNEAQ. The CDR3 sequence is CASSLGGQNYGYTF. The CDR3 coding sequence is TGTGCCAGCAGCTTAGGGGGACAAAACTATGGCTACACCTTC.

The chain couples TRBV2 to TRBJ2-3, with 13 positions matching TRBD2. The CDR3 covers 15 residues. Looked up from germline, CDR1 is SNHLY and CDR2 is FYNNEI. Trimming at V came to 6 bases and at J to 2 bases, leaving 2 bases not matched to a gene. The chain's CDR3 is CASRGTSGDTDTQYF. The CDR3 DNA reads as TGTGCCAGCAGGGGGACTAGCGGGGACACAGATACGCAGTATTTT. Full variable domain (rest looked up from reference TRBV2 and TRBJ2-3): EPEVTQTPSHQVTQMGQEVILRCVPISNHLYFYWYRQILGQKVEFLVSFYNNEISEKSEIFDDQFSVERPDGSNFTLKIRSTKLEDSAMYFCASRGTSGDTDTQYFGPGTRLTVL.

The chain joins TRBV5-8 to TRBJ1-4, with D maybe TRBD1 (5 bases). The CDR3 has 15 residues. CDR1 SGHTS and CDR2 YDEGEE come from the germline V gene. V shed 4 bases and J shed 0 bases, with 10 bases lying between them. CDR3 loop: CASSPRGTTNEKLFF. The CDR3 region has the DNA TGTGCCAGCAGCCCGCGGGGCACAACTAATGAAAAACTGTTTTTT.

The chain joins TRBV4-2 to TRBJ2-7, with D maybe TRBD2 (6 bases). This CDR3 spans 16 amino acids. The germline gives CDR1 LGHNA, CDR2 YNFKEQ. V was cut by 0 bases and J by 2 bases, with 14 bases left in between. CDR3 nucleotide sequence: TGTGCCAGCAGCCAAGATGGAGGCGGGACCCCCTACGAGCAGTACTTC. Translated: CASSQDGGGTPYEQYF.

The chain links TRBV27 to TRBJ2-5; 9 nucleotides match TRBD2. Germline trimming cut 8 bases from V and 5 bases from J; bases unmatched to any gene: 6. This CDR3 spans 13 amino acids. CDR1 is MNHEY, CDR2 SMNVEV, per germline (reference sequence). CDR3 nucleotide sequence: TGTGCCAGCTCGCGGGGGGGGCGGGAGACCCAGTACTTC. Translation: CASSRGGRETQYF.

The genes are TRBV4-1 and TRBJ1-1, with 8 nucleotides matching TRBD1. Germline loops: CDR1 MGHRA, CDR2 YSYEKL. J gave up 5 bases and V 2 bases, and 10 bases lay outside the gene matches. The CDR3 is 16 amino acids. CDR3 sequence (DNA): TGCGCCAGCAGCCAAATGGTAGCAGGGGGCAGGACTGAAGCTTTCTTT. It is translated as CASSQMVAGGRTEAFF.

The V gene is TRBV5-1, the J gene TRBJ2-1; maybe TRBD2 (6 bases). Germline values: CDR1 SGHRS, CDR2 YFSETQ. There are 13 residues in the CDR3. The germline V and J ends were trimmed by 4 bases and 7 bases, with 12 bases remaining between them. The CDR3 region has the DNA TGCGCCAGCAGCCCAATTCGGGGGAATGAGCAGTTCTTC. The encoded protein is CASSPIRGNEQFF.

This rearrangement joins TRBV5-1 to TRBJ1-1; 8 bases map to TRBD1. The CDR3 spans 12 residues. Germline assignment: CDR1 SGHRS and CDR2 YFSETQ. V lost 2 bases and J lost 12; bases outside the gene matches: 6. The CDR3 spells CASSFEDRVPFF. The CDR3 DNA sequence: TGCGCCAGCAGCTTCGAGGACAGGGTACCTTTCTTT.

The genes are TRBV19 and TRBJ1-5, with no clear D. This CDR3 is 15 amino acids long. CDR1 is LNHDA, CDR2 SQIVND, per germline (reference sequence). The germline V and J ends were trimmed by 3 bases and 0 bases, with 9 bases remaining between them. The CDR3 coding sequence is TGTGCCAGTAGTATGTTCGTCAATAGCAATCAGCCCCAGCATTTT. Translated, it gives CASSMFVNSNQPQHF. The full variable domain, in which reference TRBV19 and TRBJ1-5 provide the parts outside the CDR3, is DGGITQSPKYLFRKEGQNVTLSCEQNLNHDAMYWYRQDPGQGLRLIYYSQIVNDFQKGDIAEGYSVSREKKESFPLTVTSAQKNPTAFYLCASSMFVNSNQPQHFGDGTRLSIL.

V is TRBV19 and J is TRBJ1-1, with TRBD1 matching 8 bases. Trimming removed 1 base from V and 5 bases from J; junction bases left unmatched: 12. The CDR3 contains 17 residues. In germline, CDR1 is LNHDA, CDR2 SQIVND (reference sequence). The DNA for the CDR3 is TGTGCCAGTAGTATAGCGGGAGGGGACAGGAGGGGAACTGAAGCTTTCTTT. Protein: CASSIAGGDRRGTEAFF.

The chain employs TRBV6-1 and TRBJ1-5, with D maybe TRBD1 (6 bases). V lost 4 bases, J lost 5 bases, and 12 bases lay in between. CDR1 is MNHNS and CDR2 is SASEGT in the germline V gene. The CDR3 length is 14 residues. CDR3 DNA sequence: TGTGCCAGCAGTGTGTACAGGGAAGATCAGCCCCAGCATTTT. Translated, it gives CASSVYREDQPQHF.

The chain combines TRBV6-5 with TRBJ2-3; maybe TRBD2 (6 bases). V gave up 3 bases and J gave up 0 bases, with 10 bases separating them. The CDR3 runs 15 residues. Germline-derived CDR1 and CDR2 are MNHEY and SVGAGI. The CDR3, as DNA: TGTGCCAGCAGTTATTCCAGCGGGAGCACAGATACGCAGTATTTT. Amino acids: CASSYSSGSTDTQYF.

This clone was observed a single time. The chain carries TRBV7-8 and TRBJ2-1, with 16 bases fitting TRBD2. J lost 8 bases, V lost 3 bases, and 1 base had no gene match. The CDR3 is made up of 15 amino acids. Germline loops: CDR1 SGHVS, CDR2 FQNEAQ. The CDR3 loop is CASSLGLAGGHEQFF. The CDR3 DNA sequence: TGTGCCAGCAGCTTGGGACTAGCGGGGGGGCATGAGCAGTTCTTC.

The chain has TRBV5-1 and TRBJ1-2; weak D call: TRBD1 (6 bases). The CDR3 has 13 residues. Trimming took 4 bases from V and 2 from J, leaving 9 bases between them. CDR1 is SGHRS and CDR2 is YFSETQ in the germline V gene. CDR3 DNA sequence: TGCGCCAGCAGCCCCGGACAGAACTATGGCTACACCTTC. Protein: CASSPGQNYGYTF.

V is TRBV9 and J is TRBJ2-1, with 7 bases identical to TRBD2. The germline V gene encodes CDR1 SGDLS and CDR2 YYNGEE. With 3 bases clipped from V and 6 bases from J, the junction kept 12 bases outside the gene matches. CDR3 length equals 16 residues. CDR3 amino acids: CASSEMAGVRINEQFF. CDR3 coding DNA: TGTGCCAGCAGCGAGATGGCGGGAGTGCGGATCAATGAGCAGTTCTTC.

The chain uses TRBV27 and TRBJ2-5; weak D call: TRBD1 (5 bases). CDR3 length: 14 residues. CDR1 and CDR2 (germline): MNHEY, SMNVEV (reference sequence). Trimming cost V 5 bases and J 1 base, with 11 bases left between them. CDR3 DNA sequence: TGTGCCAGCAGTGCCCAGGGAACCCAAGAGACCCAGTACTTC. This gives the protein CASSAQGTQETQYF.

The rearrangement joins TRBV30 to TRBJ1-6; D perhaps matches TRBD1 (6 bases). The CDR3 is made up of 17 amino acids. Trimming cost V 2 bases and J 0 bases, with 14 bases left between them. Germline CDR1 and CDR2: GTSNPN and SVGIG (reference sequence). The DNA for the CDR3 is TGTGCCTGGAGTTTGGACAGATCGAACTCCTATAATTCACCCCTCCACTTT. Translation: CAWSLDRSNSYNSPLHF.